Listed below are T cell receptor beta chains from one sample, sequenced in a study of blood T cell repertoires in COVID-19. Sequencing was performed with immunoSEQ multiplex PCR; in TCRdb, only in-frame clones are kept and a portion is missing. The sample lists a few hundred thousand clones, 89% occurring once. The source material was PBMCs or T cells enriched from blood (not recorded which). These TCRs come from a woman aged 25-40 years who had recovered from COVID-19. Each CDR3 is given with its conserved first and last residue. Fields, in order: CDR3 DNA, CDR3 protein, J gene, clone size, V gene, D gene. The D gene is left open where the match is weak. Clone size is given for some rows only: seen once, a few or many times, or a class if the clone is expanded.

TGTGCCAGCAGCTTAGTGGGACAGATTGGACTCAATGAGCAGTTCTTC CASSLVGQIGLNEQFF TRBJ2-1 - TRBV7-9 TRBD1
TGTGCCAGCAGCTATGGACAGGGGGATGAAGCTTTCTTT CASSYGQGDEAFF TRBJ1-1 - TRBV11-3 TRBD1
TGTGCCAGCAGGCCCTTGGGTAGCGGGAGGAATGAGCAGTTCTTC CASRPLGSGRNEQFF TRBJ2-1 few TRBV2 TRBD2
TGTGCCAGCAGTCGGGACAGGGGAAAGTATGGCTACACCTTC CASSRDRGKYGYTF TRBJ1-2 - TRBV6-5 TRBD1
TGTGCCAGCAGCTTAGTTTGGGGGCCGGGGAATGAGCAGTTCTTC CASSLVWGPGNEQFF TRBJ2-1 - TRBV7-8 -
TGTGCCAGCTCACCAGCGGGGCTCAATCAGCCCCAGCATTTT CASSPAGLNQPQHF TRBJ1-5 - TRBV18 -
TGTGCCAGCAGCTTGCGGGATATGAACACTGAAGCTTTCTTT CASSLRDMNTEAFF TRBJ1-1 - TRBV5-4 -
TGCAGCGACTCGGGACAGCAAGAGACCCAGTACTTC CSDSGQQETQYF TRBJ2-5 - TRBV29-1 TRBD1
TGTGCCGGGGGGGTGGGACTAGCGAAGACCCAGTACTTC CAGGVGLAKTQYF TRBJ2-5 - TRBV2 TRBD2
TGTGCCAGCAGTGACTCTCGGGACAGTGACGGCTACACCTTC CASSDSRDSDGYTF TRBJ1-2 - TRBV6-4 TRBD1
TGCGCCAGCAGCCAAGACAGATTAGGGGGCGGACAGCCCCAGCATTTT CASSQDRLGGGQPQHF TRBJ1-5 - TRBV4-3 TRBD1
TGTGCCAGCAGCTTAGAGGGCGGGGGCAGCACAGATACGCAGTATTTT CASSLEGGGSTDTQYF TRBJ2-3 - TRBV7-2 -
TGTGCCAGCAGTTTTTCCCGGGGGGCCTATGGCTACACCTTC CASSFSRGAYGYTF TRBJ1-2 - TRBV27 -
TGTGCCAGCAGCTTAGGTGGGTTCGGGTCCGGTGAGCAGTTCTTC CASSLGGFGSGEQFF TRBJ2-1 - TRBV11-2 -
TGCAGCGTTGAACAGGACTATGGCTACACCTTC CSVEQDYGYTF TRBJ1-2 - TRBV29-1 -
TGTGCCAGCAGCCCTCGTCAGGGGGCCTGGGACGAGCAGTACTTC CASSPRQGAWDEQYF TRBJ2-7 - TRBV9 TRBD1
TGTGCCAGCAGTTTTTCGGACTATCAAGAGACCCAGTACTTC CASSFSDYQETQYF TRBJ2-5 - TRBV6-2/TRBV6-3 -
TGTGCCTGGAGTGTCGGCGGGACGGTTAATGAAAAACTGTTTTTT CAWSVGGTVNEKLFF TRBJ1-4 once TRBV30 -
TGTGCCAGTAGTATGAGGTTAGGAGAGGGCACTGAAGCTTTCTTT CASSMRLGEGTEAFF TRBJ1-1 - TRBV19 -
TGTGCCAGCAGCGTAGGCGGGCGGGACCCGAGGGACGAGCAGTACTTC CASSVGGRDPRDEQYF TRBJ2-7 - TRBV9 -
TGCGCCAGCAGCTTGACTAGCGGGGAGGAGACCCAGTACTTC CASSLTSGEETQYF TRBJ2-5 - TRBV5-1 TRBD2
TGTGCCAGCAGCCAAGAACGAGAACCGAACACTGAAGCTTTCTTT CASSQEREPNTEAFF TRBJ1-1 - TRBV3-1/TRBV3-2 -